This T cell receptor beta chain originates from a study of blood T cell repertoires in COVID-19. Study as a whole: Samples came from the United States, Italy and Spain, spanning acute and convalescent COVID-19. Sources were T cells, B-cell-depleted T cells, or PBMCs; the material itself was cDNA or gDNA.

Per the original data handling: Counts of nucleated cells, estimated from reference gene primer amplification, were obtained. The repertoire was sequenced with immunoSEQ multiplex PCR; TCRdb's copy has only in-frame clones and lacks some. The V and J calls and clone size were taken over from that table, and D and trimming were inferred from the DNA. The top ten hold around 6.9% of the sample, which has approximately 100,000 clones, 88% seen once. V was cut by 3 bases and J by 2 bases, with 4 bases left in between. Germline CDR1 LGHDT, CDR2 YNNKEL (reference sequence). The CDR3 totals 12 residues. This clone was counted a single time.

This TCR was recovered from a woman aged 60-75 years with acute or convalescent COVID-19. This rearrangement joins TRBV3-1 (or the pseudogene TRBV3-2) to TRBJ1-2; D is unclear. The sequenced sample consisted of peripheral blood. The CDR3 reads CASSHRNYGYTF. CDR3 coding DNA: TGTGCCAGCAGCCATAGAAACTATGGCTACACCTTC.